The 29 T cell receptor beta chains reported below all come from one sample, sequenced in a study of shared clonotypes between healthy human individuals (dated by TCRdb to 2020 to 2021). To prepare the library, the immunoSEQ multiplex PCR assay was applied. TCRdb retrieved this table from immuneACCESS and kept in-frame rearrangements only. Not all clones are present; in checked studies, unresolved V genes account for under half, and no reason is known for the remainder. Within this sample are 2 million to 3 million clones, with more than 85% of them counted one time only. 0.36% of the sample is taken by the ten largest. The sequenced sample consisted of naive CD4+ T cells from PBMCs. The cell subset or site tag for this specimen amounts to: CD45RA+ positively selected. The receptor source for this set is a man between 18 and 35 years old in good health. Some clones in this sample may be carry-over from other donors' samples.

The table lists this clone with a count of one. The chain has TRBV21-1 and TRBJ1-2. TRBV21-1 is termed a pseudogene. CDR3 length: 14 residues. CDR3 nucleotides: TGTGCCAGCAGCAAAACGGAACAATTGATCGGCTACACCTTC. Its translation is CASSKTEQLIGYTF.

This chain joins TRBV4-3 and TRBJ1-5, with no clear D. Germline lookup yields CDR1 LGHNA and CDR2 YSLEER. The CDR3 loop spans 13 amino acids. V was trimmed by 3 bases and J by 7 bases, leaving 10 bases between them. The CDR3 DNA follows: TGCGCCAGCAGCCAGGGGTTGGACCAGCCCCAGCATTTT. Translation: CASSQGLDQPQHF.

V gene TRBV19 combines with J gene TRBJ2-5; D is perhaps TRBD2 (5 bases). V lost 3 bases and J lost 5, with 10 bases in between. Looked up from germline, CDR1 is LNHDA and CDR2 is SQIVND (reference sequence). This CDR3 is built from 13 residues. The CDR3 DNA follows: TGTGCCAGTAGTATCTTTGGCGGGGAGACCCAGTACTTC. Its translation: CASSIFGGETQYF.

The V gene is TRBV19, the J gene TRBJ1-1; 8 nucleotides line up with TRBD1. Germline V gives CDR1 LNHDA, CDR2 SQIVND (reference sequence). Unmatched junction bases numbered 10, after V lost 1 base and J lost 0 bases. The CDR3 runs 18 residues. Here the CDR3 DNA reads TGTGCCAGTAGTATAGTGAAAGGGACAGGCCCTATGAACACTGAAGCTTTCTTT. Protein product: CASSIVKGTGPMNTEAFF.

V and J are TRBV7-3 and TRBJ1-1; D is undetermined. In germline, CDR1 is SGHTA, CDR2 FQGTGA. V gave up 7 bases and J gave up 1 base, with 10 bases separating them. This CDR3 is 13 amino acids long. DNA for the CDR3: TGTGCCAGCAAACGGTATAGGAACACTGAAGCTTTCTTT. Its translation: CASKRYRNTEAFF.

The chain recombines TRBV7-2 with TRBJ2-3, with D perhaps TRBD2 (6 bases). Trimming took off 0 bases at V and 5 bases at J, with 12 bases between the two ends. The CDR3 has 15 residues. The germline V gene has CDR1 SGHTA and CDR2 FQGNSA. CDR3 sequence reads: CASSLAAGRRDTQYF. CDR3 DNA sequence: TGTGCCAGCAGCTTAGCGGCGGGGAGGAGAGATACGCAGTATTTT.

V and J are TRBV4-3 and TRBJ2-2; 9 bases are shared with TRBD1. The V gene end was trimmed by 0 bases and the J gene end by 3 bases; junction bases not matched to a gene: 2. Per germline, CDR1 LGHNA and CDR2 YSLEER. The CDR3 loop spans 16 amino acids. CDR3 loop: CASSQEQGAYTGELFF. CDR3 DNA: TGCGCCAGCAGCCAAGAACAGGGGGCATACACCGGGGAGCTGTTTTTT.

Worth noting for this clone: The same CDR3 is also encoded by other DNA sequences in this sample. J is TRBJ1-5 and V is TRBV18, with no clear D. Germline-derived CDR1 and CDR2 are KGHSH and LQKENI. The CDR3 runs to 13 residues. V was trimmed by 5 bases and J by 3 bases, leaving 8 bases between them. CDR3 residues: CASSAGNNQPQHF. As DNA, the CDR3 is TGTGCCAGCTCAGCGGGGAACAATCAGCCCCAGCATTTT.

The chain carries TRBV4-1 and TRBJ1-5; D is uncertain. V was cut by 2 bases and J by 11 bases, with 13 bases left in between. The CDR3 spans 13 residues. CDR1 MGHRA and CDR2 YSYEKL come from the germline V gene. The CDR3 is CASSQLPGSAQHF. CDR3 in DNA: TGCGCCAGCAGCCAACTACCCGGTTCGGCCCAGCATTTT.

The V gene is TRBV28, the J gene TRBJ2-7, with D uncertain. CDR1 MDHEN and CDR2 SYDVKM come from the germline V gene. The V end lost 3 bases, the J end lost 0 bases, and 6 bases lay between the germline ends. The CDR3 has 13 amino acids. The CDR3 spells CASSFAFSYEQYF. The DNA for the CDR3 is TGTGCCAGCAGTTTCGCATTCTCCTACGAGCAGTACTTC.

The chain recombines TRBV10-3 with TRBJ1-1; TRBD1 agrees at 8 bases. The CDR3 runs 15 residues. V shed 4 bases and J 2 bases; nucleotides not matched to a gene: 6. Germline lookup yields CDR1 ENHRY and CDR2 SYGVKD. As DNA, the CDR3 is TGTGCCATCAGTGGGGCAGGGGGCTCAAACACTGAAGCTTTCTTT. Its protein product is CAISGAGGSNTEAFF.

The chain uses TRBV28 and TRBJ2-1; no firm D call. Germline CDR1 MDHEN, CDR2 SYDVKM. V lost 6 bases and J 9 bases, leaving 15 bases between the germline ends. The CDR3 loop spans 13 amino acids. CDR3 region: CASRRSFKGEQFF. The CDR3 DNA follows: TGTGCCAGCAGGCGCAGCTTTAAGGGTGAGCAGTTCTTC.

CDR3 region: CASSLVATGGYEQYF. DNA of the CDR3: TGTGCCAGCAGCTTAGTCGCGACAGGGGGCTACGAGCAGTACTTC. This chain connects TRBV7-2 to TRBJ2-7; the match to TRBD1 covers 9 bases. V was pared by 1 base and J by 3 bases, with 4 bases of the junction left unmatched. CDR1 SGHTA and CDR2 FQGNSA come from the germline V gene. The CDR3 is made up of 15 amino acids.

This sequence joins TRBV5-1 and TRBJ2-7, with D possibly TRBD2 on 5 matching bases. Germline values: CDR1 SGHRS, CDR2 YFSETQ. Trimming took off 0 bases at V and 2 bases at J, with 9 bases between the two ends. The CDR3 has 14 residues. CDR3 sequence (DNA): TGCGCCAGCAGCTTGGGAGGGATCACCTACGAGCAGTACTTC. Protein sequence: CASSLGGITYEQYF.

The CDR3 sequence is CASGKRSNQPQHF. CDR3 bases: TGTGCCAGCGGAAAAAGAAGCAATCAGCCCCAGCATTTT. V and J are TRBV28 and TRBJ1-5; D uncertain. CDR1 MDHEN and CDR2 SYDVKM come from the germline V gene. The CDR3 is made up of 13 amino acids. V lost 8 bases and J 1 base, leaving 9 bases between the germline ends.

The rearrangement joins TRBV11-2 to TRBJ1-1; D is uncertain. The CDR3 spans 14 residues. V was trimmed by 3 bases and J by 5 bases, leaving 13 bases between them. Germline CDR1 reads SGHAT; CDR2 reads FQNNGV. The CDR3 loop reads CASSFRTVGTEAFF. CDR3 bases: TGTGCCAGCAGCTTCCGGACGGTCGGGACTGAAGCTTTCTTT.

This chain uses TRBV4-1 with TRBJ2-5, with D perhaps TRBD1 (6 bases). This CDR3 spans 15 amino acids. The germline V gene encodes CDR1 MGHRA and CDR2 YSYEKL. Trimming took 4 bases from V and 3 from J, leaving 15 bases between them. The CDR3 loop is CASSPSGTNKETQYF. In nucleotides, the CDR3 is TGCGCCAGCAGCCCTTCCGGGACAAATAAAGAGACCCAGTACTTC.

The chain joins TRBV10-1 to TRBJ2-1; tentative D call: TRBD1 (7 bases). Germline loops: CDR1 WNHNN, CDR2 SYGVQD (reference sequence). V gave up 6 bases and J gave up 7 bases, with 25 bases separating them. The CDR3 spans 17 residues. This CDR3 is CASSGSQTGKPRNEQFF. Here the CDR3 DNA reads TGCGCCAGCAGCGGGAGCCAGACAGGGAAGCCTAGGAATGAGCAGTTCTTC.

The rearrangement links TRBV10-3 to TRBJ1-3; a possible D gene is TRBD1 (5 bases). The CDR3 loop spans 17 amino acids. V was pared by 2 bases and J by 3 bases, with 17 bases between. Germline V gene data show CDR1 as ENHRY and CDR2 as SYGVKD. The CDR3: CAISEPRYGADGNTIYF. In DNA form, the CDR3 reads TGTGCCATCAGTGAGCCGCGTTATGGGGCAGATGGAAACACCATATATTTT.

V and J are TRBV6-5 and TRBJ1-1, with unresolved D. Trimming took off 5 bases at V and 4 bases at J, with 11 bases between the two ends. From germline, CDR1 is MNHEY and CDR2 SVGAGI. This CDR3 has 13 amino acids. The CDR3: CASSSPRTTEAFF. As DNA, the CDR3 is TGTGCCAGCAGTAGTCCCAGGACCACTGAAGCTTTCTTT.

The chain recombines TRBV6-5 with TRBJ2-7, with a weak D call TRBD1 (5 bases). The CDR3 is 13 residues long. V was cut by 6 bases and J by 5 bases, with 14 bases left in between. Germline CDR1 is MNHEY and CDR2 is SVGAGI. CDR3 DNA: TGTGCCAGCAGAGACTCAGGGAAGGACGAGCAGTACTTC. Protein sequence: CASRDSGKDEQYF.

Only one count was recorded for this clone. This CDR3 is also generated by other DNA sequences in the sample. The chain combines TRBV9 with TRBJ2-1, with D maybe TRBD2 (5 bases). CDR1 and CDR2 (germline): SGDLS, YYNGEE. V shed 0 bases and J shed 0 bases, with 7 bases lying between them. The CDR3 has 15 residues. CDR3 sequence (DNA): TGTGCCAGCAGCGTAGGCCGGGGCTCCTACAATGAGCAGTTCTTC. Translation: CASSVGRGSYNEQFF.

The CDR3 reads CASRPGLAGTRQYF. The CDR3 nucleotides read TGTGCCAGCAGACCGGGACTAGCGGGAACGAGGCAGTACTTC. The chain joins TRBV6-5 to TRBJ2-7, with 13 nucleotides matching TRBD2. J lost 9 bases, V lost 6 bases, and 8 bases had no gene match. The CDR3 runs to 14 residues. Germline loops: CDR1 MNHEY, CDR2 SVGAGI.

The chain combines TRBV7-9 with TRBJ2-1; D could derive from TRBD1 or TRBD2 (5 bases each). V lost 6 bases to trimming and J lost 7 bases, with 28 bases between them. The CDR3 is made up of 18 amino acids. From germline, CDR1 is SEHNR and CDR2 FQNEAQ (reference sequence). The CDR3 bases are TGTGCCAGCAGGTGGTTAGGGGCCCCCCACTTGAGGGTGAATGAGCAGTTCTTC. Its protein is CASRWLGAPHLRVNEQFF.

The chain couples TRBV28 to TRBJ1-2, with TRBD1 matching over 7 bases. V trimming: 5 bases; J trimming: 4 bases; junction bases outside the gene matches: 7. The CDR3 sequence is 14 residues long. The germline CDR1 and CDR2 sequences are MDHEN and SYDVKM. CDR3: CASSTLRDSYGYTF. The CDR3 DNA is TGTGCCAGCAGTACTCTCCGGGACAGCTATGGCTACACCTTC.

The chain carries TRBV7-9 and TRBJ2-2; D gene ambiguous. The CDR3 contains 15 residues. Germline CDR1 reads SEHNR; CDR2 reads FQNEAQ (reference sequence). Trimming removed 5 bases from V and 0 bases from J, with 10 bases in between. CDR3 DNA sequence: TGTGCCAGCAGCCAAGGACCTACGAACACCGGGGAGCTGTTTTTT. Translating it yields CASSQGPTNTGELFF.

The chain links TRBV2 to TRBJ1-4; unclear D gene. This CDR3 is built from 15 residues. Looked up from germline, CDR1 is SNHLY and CDR2 is FYNNEI. V was pared by 2 bases and J by 3 bases, with 10 bases between. The CDR3 reads CASSERALPNEKLFF. Here the CDR3 DNA reads TGTGCCAGCAGTGAACGGGCCCTCCCTAATGAAAAACTGTTTTTT.

The rearrangement links TRBV10-3 to TRBJ2-7; D might be TRBD1 (6 bases). V was pared by 6 bases and J by 2 bases, with 14 bases between. In germline, CDR1 is ENHRY, CDR2 SYGVKD. The CDR3 has 14 residues. The CDR3, as DNA: TGTGCCATCAGAGAGACAGGACAAACCTACGAGCAGTACTTC. Its protein product is CAIRETGQTYEQYF.

V is TRBV28 and J is TRBJ2-1; the match to TRBD2 covers 8 bases. Germline V CDR1 and CDR2: MDHEN, SYDVKM. The CDR3 is made up of 16 amino acids. The ends lost 4 bases at V and 7 bases at J; junction bases unmatched: 12. CDR3 residues: CASSSPQAGGQNEQFF. The CDR3 DNA reads as TGTGCCAGCAGTTCCCCCCAGGCGGGAGGTCAGAATGAGCAGTTCTTC.